The 15 T cell receptor beta chains in this list originate from one sample, sequenced in a study of post-analysis software for immune sequencing data. Whole-study results and caveats: Patients had higher frequencies than controls of five TRBV segments, including TRBV5-6, TRBV5-1 and TRBV20-1.

No antigens are known for them. Unique molecular identifiers were built into the TCR beta cDNA libraries. One entry per CDR3 protein, called by TCRdb with MiXCR from the PCR reads. The sample has approximately 770,000 distinct CDR3 sequences, more than 45% seen once; the top ten hold roughly 5.2%. Sequenced: blood. These TCRs come from a girl under 18 with multiple sclerosis.

The chain employs TRBV12-3 or TRBV12-4 and TRBJ1-1; D is unresolved. The CDR3 runs 11 residues. V was shortened by 7 bases and J by 1 base, with 4 bases between the two germline ends. DNA of the CDR3: TGTGCCAGCACCTCGAACACTGAAGCTTTCTTT. Amino acids: CASTSNTEAFF.

This clonotype was observed a few times. This chain connects TRBV7-2 to TRBJ2-5; 8 bases match TRBD1. V shed 1 base, J shed 10 bases, and the junction held 5 bases outside the gene matches. The CDR3 has 13 residues. Germline V lookup: CDR1 SGHTA, CDR2 FQGNSA. In nucleotides, the CDR3 is TGTGCCAGCAGCTTAGAACCAGGGGGCAACCAGTACTTC. Translation gives CASSLEPGGNQYF. The full variable domain, in which reference TRBV7-2 and TRBJ2-5 provide the parts outside the CDR3, is GAGVSQSPSNKVTEKGKDVELRCDPISGHTALYWYRQSLGQGLEFLIYFQGNSAPDKSGLPSDRFSAERTGGSVSTLTIQRTQQEDSAVYLCASSLEPGGNQYFGPGTRLLVL.

This clonotype was observed many times. J is TRBJ2-3 and V is TRBV3-1; 12 bases map to TRBD2. CDR1 LGHDT and CDR2 YNNKEL come from the germline V gene (reference sequence). Germline trimming cut 4 bases from V and 1 base from J; bases unmatched to any gene: 0. There are 15 residues in the CDR3. This CDR3 reads CASSRLAGGTDTQYF. The DNA for the CDR3 is TGTGCCAGCAGCCGACTAGCGGGAGGCACAGATACGCAGTATTTT.

CDR3: CASSFSGGYTF. The CDR3 DNA is TGTGCCAGCAGTTTTTCGGGTGGCTACACCTTC. This sequence joins TRBV12-3 or TRBV12-4 and TRBJ1-2; D ambiguous. CDR3 length: 11 residues. The V and J ends lost 3 bases and 7 bases respectively, with 6 bases between them.

This clonotype was counted between two and nine times. V and J are TRBV12-3 or TRBV12-4 and TRBJ1-5, with a possible D match to TRBD1 (5 bases). V was cut by 8 bases and J by 7 bases, with 18 bases left in between. CDR3 length: 14 residues. The CDR3 is CASRTGQGGQPQHF. CDR3 nucleotides: TGTGCCAGCCGAACCGGGCAGGGCGGGCAGCCCCAGCATTTT.

This clonotype was recorded a few times. Being one base from a much bigger clone, this may be a read error. The chain employs TRBV27 and TRBJ2-4, with D perhaps matching TRBD2 (7 bases). CDR1 and CDR2 from the germline V gene are MNHEY and SMNVEV (reference sequence). The CDR3 length is 16 residues. The CDR3 loop reads CASSKRGGIAENIQYF. CDR3 bases: TGTGCCAGCAGTAAAAGGGGGGGTATAGCCGAAAACATTCAGTACTTC.

This clonotype was recorded at least ten times. CDR3 nucleotide sequence: TGCAGCGTCGCCCCTTGGGGCCAAGAGACCCAGTACTTC. This gives the protein CSVAPWGQETQYF. The chain couples TRBV29-1 to TRBJ2-5; D uncertain. V was cut by 6 bases and J by 1 base, with 12 bases left in between. CDR1 SQVTM and CDR2 ANQGSEA come from the germline V gene. The CDR3 loop spans 13 amino acids. The whole variable domain, remainder taken from reference TRBV29-1 and TRBJ2-5, is SAVISQKPSRDICQRGTSLTIQCQVDSQVTMMFWYRQQPGQSLTLIATANQGSEATYESGFVIDKFPISRPNLTFSTLTVSNMSPEDSSIYLCSVAPWGQETQYFGPGTRLLVL.

In this sample, this clonotype turned up a few times. CDR3 sequence reads: CASSVEVQNTDTQYF. In nucleotides, the CDR3 is TGTGCCAGCAGCGTAGAGGTACAGAACACAGATACGCAGTATTTT. The chain recombines TRBV9 with TRBJ2-3, with D unclear. V was trimmed by 0 bases and J by 2 bases, leaving 10 bases between them. The CDR3 runs to 15 residues. Per germline, CDR1 SGDLS and CDR2 YYNGEE.

J is TRBJ2-4 and V is TRBV7-2; D could derive from TRBD1 or TRBD2 (5 bases each). The J call is in doubt because the DNA end fits TRBJ2-7 better. Germline assignment: CDR1 SGHTA and CDR2 FQGNSA. CDR3 length: 16 amino acids. CDR3 DNA: TGTGCCAGCAGCTTAGTGGCCGGGACCATACCCTACGAGCAGTACTTC. Translation: CASSLVAGTIPYEQYF.

DNA for the CDR3: TGTGCCAGCAGTAGGGGTGGCGGGATGAACACTGAAGCTTTCTTT. Its protein is CASSRGGGMNTEAFF. The chain couples TRBV28 to TRBJ1-1; TRBD1 is a possible D gene (5 bases). Trimming took 5 bases from V and 0 from J, leaving 13 bases between them. The germline V gene has CDR1 MDHEN and CDR2 SYDVKM. This CDR3 comprises 15 residues.

In its sample, this clonotype was seen many times. DNA for the CDR3: TGTGCCAGCAGCGTAGAAGGGGGCTCCTACAATGAGCAGTTCTTC. Protein: CASSVEGGSYNEQFF. The V gene is TRBV9, the J gene TRBJ2-1; weak D call: TRBD1 (6 bases). The CDR3 is 15 amino acids. Trimming cost V 0 bases and J 0 bases, with 7 bases left between them. Germline values: CDR1 SGDLS, CDR2 YYNGEE.

This chain connects TRBV28 to TRBJ2-5; the match to TRBD2 covers 12 bases. This CDR3 contains 16 residues. After removal of 2 bases from V and 11 bases from J, the junction contained 12 bases not matched to a gene. Germline V gene lookup returns CDR1 MDHEN and CDR2 SYDVKM. DNA of the CDR3: TGTGCCAGCAGTTTAGTAGCTAGCGGGAGGGCGGACAAGCAGTACTTC. It is translated as CASSLVASGRADKQYF.

The CDR3, as DNA: TGTGCCAGCAGCTCCGGACCGTCTCAGACGCAGTATTTT. As protein: CASSSGPSQTQYF. This sequence joins TRBV13 and TRBJ2-3, with D unclear. Germline CDR1 reads PRHDT; CDR2 reads FYEKMQ (reference sequence). CDR3 length: 13 residues. V was pared by 4 bases and J by 9 bases, with 14 bases between.

This clonotype was recorded a few times. The chain carries TRBV7-2 and TRBJ1-2; D not resolved. V was shortened by 5 bases and J by 1 base, with 14 bases between the two germline ends. The CDR3 sequence is 15 residues long. Germline V gene data show CDR1 as SGHTA and CDR2 as FQGNSA. Here the CDR3 reads CASSPRVNLNYGYTF. CDR3 in DNA: TGTGCCAGCAGCCCCCGAGTTAACCTTAACTATGGCTACACCTTC.

This clonotype was observed a handful of times. The CDR3 DNA is TGCAGCGTTGTACTAGCGGGAGGTGGATCAGATACGCAGTATTTT. It encodes CSVVLAGGGSDTQYF. The V gene is TRBV29-1, the J gene TRBJ2-3, with 12 bases matching TRBD2. The V gene end was trimmed by 4 bases and the J gene end by 4 bases; junction bases not matched to a gene: 6. CDR3 length equals 15 residues. Germline assignment: CDR1 SQVTM and CDR2 ANQGSEA.